A single sample gave rise to the 16 T cell receptor beta chains below, sequenced in a study of cytotoxic CD8 clonotypes in ibrutinib-treated CLL. TCRdb keeps only in-frame clones here, not all; method: immunoSEQ multiplex PCR. The sample consists of around 200,000 clones, 70% of them appearing once. The sample consisted of PBMCs, taken after 12 months of ibrutinib treatment. The receptors shown here come from a human donor with chronic lymphocytic leukemia.

This clone has only a few counts. The rearrangement uses TRBV6-6 and TRBJ1-2; the D is unclear. Looked up from germline, CDR1 is MNHNY and CDR2 is SVGAGI (reference sequence). CDR3 size: 15 residues. V dropped 5 bases and J dropped 3 bases, with 16 bases sitting between them. CDR3 coding DNA: TGTGCCAGCAGTGCCCGGCGTGAGGCGGACTATGGCTACACCTTC. This sequence encodes CASSARREADYGYTF.

The chain combines TRBV7-9 with TRBJ1-1; 8 bases fit TRBD1. The CDR3 totals 17 residues. Germline lookup yields CDR1 SEHNR and CDR2 FQNEAQ (reference sequence). V dropped 1 base and J dropped 1; count of bases not matched to a gene: 8. The CDR3, as DNA: TGTGCCAGCAGCTTAGGTTTAGGACAGGGTAAGAACACTGAAGCTTTCTTT. As protein: CASSLGLGQGKNTEAFF.

This clone was recorded only once. CDR3 sequence: CASRLGRGDEQYF. CDR3 coding DNA: TGTGCCAGCAGATTAGGACGGGGGGACGAGCAGTACTTC. The V and J genes are TRBV6-1 and TRBJ2-7; the match to TRBD2 covers 7 bases. V was pared by 6 bases and J by 5 bases, with 7 bases of the junction left unmatched. Germline values: CDR1 MNHNS, CDR2 SASEGT. CDR3 length: 13 residues.

The chain has TRBV13 and TRBJ1-6; D may be TRBD1 (5 bases). Germline V CDR1 and CDR2: PRHDT, FYEKMQ (reference sequence). V was shortened by 3 bases and J by 6 bases, with 12 bases between the two germline ends. The CDR3 runs to 15 residues. CDR3 residues: CASSFAQGGNSPLHF. The CDR3 bases are TGTGCCAGCAGCTTCGCGCAGGGAGGTAATTCACCCCTCCACTTT.

There are a few counts of this clone. Here the CDR3 reads CASSRTGNTGELFF. In nucleotides, the CDR3 is TGTGCCAGCAGCCGGACAGGGAACACCGGGGAGCTGTTTTTT. The chain combines TRBV4-2 with TRBJ2-2, with 7 bases that match TRBD1. Germline lookup yields CDR1 LGHNA and CDR2 YNFKEQ. The CDR3 sequence is 14 residues long. The V gene end was trimmed by 4 bases and the J gene end by 1 base; junction bases not matched to a gene: 0.

V usage is TRBV9 and J usage is TRBJ2-1; D is uncertain. V was clipped by 0 bases and J by 3 bases, with 7 bases between them. Germline CDR1 and CDR2: SGDLS and YYNGEE. The CDR3 spans 14 residues. The CDR3 is CASSVGNSYNEQFF. The CDR3 bases are TGTGCCAGCAGCGTAGGGAACAGCTACAATGAGCAGTTCTTC.

This chain uses TRBV19 with TRBJ1-4, with D possibly matching TRBD1 (5 bases). Looked up from germline, CDR1 is LNHDA and CDR2 is SQIVND (reference sequence). This CDR3 is built from 17 residues. Trimming took 3 bases from V and 3 from J, leaving 17 bases between them. This chain's CDR3 is CASSMMAGSEANEKLFF. CDR3 nucleotide sequence: TGTGCCAGTAGTATGATGGCAGGGAGTGAGGCTAATGAAAAACTGTTTTTT.

V and J are TRBV28 and TRBJ1-5, with a tentative D call TRBD1 (5 bases). Trimming stripped 11 bases from V and 2 bases from J, with 13 bases between. This CDR3 has 13 amino acids. The germline V gene has CDR1 MDHEN and CDR2 SYDVKM. The CDR3 region has the DNA TGTGCCGGGGGTGACGCGGGCAATCAGCCCCAGCATTTT. Amino acid sequence: CAGGDAGNQPQHF.

The chain employs TRBV30 and TRBJ1-3; no reliable D call. The CDR3 consists of 18 residues. The germline gives CDR1 GTSNPN, CDR2 SVGIG (reference sequence). The V end was cut by 0 bases, the J end by 1 base, with 19 bases between. The CDR3 DNA follows: TGTGCCTGGAGTGTACTTAGGACTGTGAGTGGATCTGGAAACACCATATATTTT. Its protein product is CAWSVLRTVSGSGNTIYF.

The chain is built from TRBV29-1 and TRBJ1-1; D is ambiguous. The CDR3 runs 13 residues. Trimming stripped 7 bases from V and 0 bases from J, with 12 bases between. Per the germline V gene, CDR1 is SQVTM and CDR2 is ANQGSEA. The CDR3 spells CSGAGMMNTEAFF. The CDR3 bases are TGCAGCGGCGCGGGAATGATGAACACTGAAGCTTTCTTT.

The chain is built from TRBV5-1 and TRBJ1-2; D unclear. V gave up 0 bases and J gave up 1 base, with 10 bases separating them. CDR3 length: 15 amino acids. The germline gives CDR1 SGHRS, CDR2 YFSETQ. The CDR3 is CASSLDVGGNYGYTF. Here the CDR3 DNA reads TGCGCCAGCAGCTTGGACGTAGGAGGTAACTATGGCTACACCTTC.

The chain carries TRBV10-3 and TRBJ2-3; D perhaps matches TRBD2 (7 bases). Trimming removed 5 bases from V and 4 bases from J, with 10 bases in between. The germline V gene has CDR1 ENHRY and CDR2 SYGVKD. There are 13 residues in the CDR3. The CDR3 spells CAISLGGADTQYF. The CDR3 nucleotides are TGTGCCATCAGTTTAGGGGGGGCAGATACGCAGTATTTT.

V gene TRBV29-1 combines with J gene TRBJ1-4; D remains ambiguous. This CDR3 region has 13 residues. The germline V gene encodes CDR1 SQVTM and CDR2 ANQGSEA. V lost 4 bases to trimming and J lost 0 bases, with 6 bases between them. The CDR3: CSVVLATNEKLFF. The CDR3 bases are TGCAGCGTTGTACTTGCAACTAATGAAAAACTGTTTTTT. Complete variable domain (other parts from reference TRBV29-1 and TRBJ1-4): SAVISQKPSRDICQRGTSLTIQCQVDSQVTMMFWYRQQPGQSLTLIATANQGSEATYESGFVIDKFPISRPNLTFSTLTVSNMSPEDSSIYLCSVVLATNEKLFFGSGTQLSVL.

The chain employs TRBV2 and TRBJ1-4; D may be TRBD1 (5 bases). V lost 2 bases and J lost 7, with 14 bases in between. The CDR3 is made up of 15 amino acids. CDR1 is SNHLY and CDR2 is FYNNEI in the germline V gene. The CDR3 nucleotides are TGTGCCAGCAGTGAATCGGGGCAGCCGATTGAAAAACTGTTTTTT. Translation: CASSESGQPIEKLFF.

The chain combines TRBV7-2 with TRBJ2-3; D might be TRBD2 (5 bases). CDR1 is SGHTA, CDR2 FQGNSA, per germline. The CDR3 is 17 amino acids. Trimming pared 2 bases from V and 2 bases from J, leaving 17 bases between. The CDR3 bases are TGTGCCAGCAGCTTAAACCCGGGCGGGTCGACCACAGATACGCAGTATTTT. Its protein is CASSLNPGGSTTDTQYF. Together with reference TRBV7-2 and TRBJ2-3, the CDR3 gives the full variable domain: GAGVSQSPSNKVTEKGKDVELRCDPISGHTALYWYRQSLGQGLEFLIYFQGNSAPDKSGLPSDRFSAERTGGSVSTLTIQRTQQEDSAVYLCASSLNPGGSTTDTQYFGPGTRLTVL.

The chain links TRBV28 to TRBJ1-4; D not certain. Germline-derived CDR1 and CDR2 are MDHEN and SYDVKM. This CDR3 is 11 amino acids long. Trimming took off 2 bases at V and 10 bases at J, with 5 bases between the two ends. CDR3 sequence (DNA): TGTGCCAGCAGTTTAACGAGAAAACTGTTTTTT. Translated: CASSLTRKLFF.